A selection of T cell receptor beta chains follows, all from one sample in a study of CD8 T cells in Susac syndrome. TCRdb independently ran MiXCR on the immunoSEQ multiplex PCR reads; one entry per CDR3 protein. This sample has about 140,000 distinct CDR3 sequences, with 85% to 95% found just once. Sequencing was carried out using CD4+ T cells from PBMCs. Source of these receptors: a human donor with Susac syndrome. CDR3s include the opening cysteine and the closing phenylalanine or tryptophan.

v_call	j_call	cdr3_aa
TRBV28	TRBJ1-5	CASSRTNQPQHF
TRBV19	TRBJ2-1	CASSQRASSYNEQFF
TRBV20-1	TRBJ1-1	CSVRDPRVLEAFF
TRBV30	TRBJ2-5	CAWRGTGAETQYF
TRBV30	TRBJ1-2	CAWSVRVGYTF
TRBV29-1	TRBJ1-5	CSVVDRMDSNQPQHF
TRBV5-4	TRBJ1-6	CASSLKDSPLHF
TRBV7-2	TRBJ1-2	CASVGSRSGYTF
TRBV5-6	TRBJ2-2	CASSFARTGELFF
TRBV5-4	TRBJ1-1	CASSLPGAGYTEAFF
TRBV5-4	TRBJ2-7	CASSQPSDRAGEQYF
TRBV7-2	TRBJ1-1	CASSFGQGSAFF
TRBV7-3	TRBJ2-6	CASSLTTRTGSLTF
TRBV20-1	TRBJ2-1	CSARVGGWASYNEQFF
TRBV1	TRBJ2-3	CTSSQVGITFTDTQYF
TRBV4-3	TRBJ2-7	CASSQGGLAGAQQYF
TRBV11-2	TRBJ2-1	CASSLVVTPYNEQFF
TRBV29-1	TRBJ2-3	CSVVGIFTDTQYF
TRBV21-1	TRBJ1-5	CASAKGRAMYGQPQHF
TRBV30	TRBJ1-1	CALGRGRVNTEAFF
TRBV12-3/TRBV12-4	TRBJ2-5	CASSAHGRGTQYF
TRBV14	TRBJ1-2	CASSQESGYNYGYTF